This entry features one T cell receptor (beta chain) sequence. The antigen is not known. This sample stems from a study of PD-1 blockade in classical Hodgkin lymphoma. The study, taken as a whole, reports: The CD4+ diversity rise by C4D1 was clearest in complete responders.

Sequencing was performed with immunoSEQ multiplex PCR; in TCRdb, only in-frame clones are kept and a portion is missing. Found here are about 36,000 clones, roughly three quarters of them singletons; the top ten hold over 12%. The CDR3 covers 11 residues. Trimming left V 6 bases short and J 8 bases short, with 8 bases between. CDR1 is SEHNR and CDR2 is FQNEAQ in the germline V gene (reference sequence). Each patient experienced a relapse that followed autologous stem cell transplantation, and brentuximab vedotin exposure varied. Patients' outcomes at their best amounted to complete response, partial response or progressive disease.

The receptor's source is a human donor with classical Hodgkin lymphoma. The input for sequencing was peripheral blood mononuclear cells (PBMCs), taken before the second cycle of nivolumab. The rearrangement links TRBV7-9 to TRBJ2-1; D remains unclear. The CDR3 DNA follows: TGTGCCAGCAGGGGGTGGGATGAGCAGTTCTTC. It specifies CASRGWDEQFF. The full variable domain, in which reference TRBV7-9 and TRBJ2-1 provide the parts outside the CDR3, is DTGVSQNPRHKITKRGQNVTFRCDPISEHNRLYWYRQTLGQGPEFLTYFQNEAQLEKSRLLSDRFSAERPKGSFSTLEIQRTEQGDSAMYLCASRGWDEQFFGPGTRLTVL.